This T cell receptor (beta chain) was captured by sequencing in a study of cytomegalovirus exposure and HLA in healthy donors. The PCR ran on 60 Vbeta and 13 Jbeta primers. Clones were sequenced by immunoSEQ multiplex PCR, and TCRdb holds only the in-frame ones, with some missing. The sample contains 130,000 or so clones, around 78% of which appear only once. Study observations and caveats: Roughly uniform depth of sequencing across donors was assumed in presence/absence analyses.

Germline V gene data show CDR1 as WNHNN and CDR2 as SYGVQD (reference sequence). The V and J ends lost 0 bases and 6 bases respectively, with 18 bases between them. The CDR3 runs 17 residues. Comments on this clone: The antigen remains unidentified.

The material sequenced was PBMCs. The chain recombines TRBV10-1 with TRBJ2-1; D possibly corresponds to TRBD2 (5 bases). The sequence came from a young woman in good health and CMV-seronegative. CDR3 coding DNA: TGCGCCAGCAGTGAGTCGGTGAGCGGTAAAGGTGGCAATGAGCAGTTCTTC. Translation: CASSESVSGKGGNEQFF.